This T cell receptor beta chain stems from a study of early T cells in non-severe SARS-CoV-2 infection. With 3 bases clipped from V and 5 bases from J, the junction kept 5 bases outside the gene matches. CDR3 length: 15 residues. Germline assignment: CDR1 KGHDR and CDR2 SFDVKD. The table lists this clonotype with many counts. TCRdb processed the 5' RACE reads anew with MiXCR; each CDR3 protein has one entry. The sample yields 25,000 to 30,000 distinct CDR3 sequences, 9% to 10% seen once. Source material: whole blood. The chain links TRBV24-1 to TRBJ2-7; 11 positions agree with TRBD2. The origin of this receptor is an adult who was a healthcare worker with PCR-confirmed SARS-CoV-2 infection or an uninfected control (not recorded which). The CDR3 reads CATSDGEGLADEQYF. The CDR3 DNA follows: TGTGCCACCAGTGATGGTGAGGGACTAGCGGACGAGCAGTACTTC.